This paragraph reports one TCR beta chain. Its specificity is unknown. This CDR3 is built from 13 residues. Looked up from germline, CDR1 is SNHLY and CDR2 is FYNNEI. V was shortened by 8 bases and J by 5 bases, with 13 bases between the two germline ends. Genomic DNA constituted the template upon which TCR beta VDJ and CDR3 profiling was performed. TCRdb independently ran MiXCR on the reads; one entry per CDR3 protein. This sample has under 500,000 distinct CDR3 sequences; more than 25% occur once, and the top ten carry about 0.8%. This specimen comes from a study of CD8+CD57+ T cells in acquired aplastic anemia. Study context: Sorted CD4+ and CD8+ cell DNA averaged about 3.5 ug. Study-level points and caveats: CD8+ Simpson's diversity showed no significant patient-control difference. Patients shared around 31 CD8+ CDR3 sequences with controls.

An expansion of CD8+CD57+ cells by flow cytometry had been shown in patients chosen for sequencing. This receptor was obtained from a human donor with aplastic anemia. The chain joins TRBV2 to TRBJ2-1; no definite D call. Sequenced material: sorted CD4+, CD8+, or CD8+CD57+ T cells (not recorded which) from PBMCs. For the CDR3, the DNA is TGTGCCAGCGCGCCAGATGGGGACAATGAGCAGTTCTTC. Translating gives CASAPDGDNEQFF.